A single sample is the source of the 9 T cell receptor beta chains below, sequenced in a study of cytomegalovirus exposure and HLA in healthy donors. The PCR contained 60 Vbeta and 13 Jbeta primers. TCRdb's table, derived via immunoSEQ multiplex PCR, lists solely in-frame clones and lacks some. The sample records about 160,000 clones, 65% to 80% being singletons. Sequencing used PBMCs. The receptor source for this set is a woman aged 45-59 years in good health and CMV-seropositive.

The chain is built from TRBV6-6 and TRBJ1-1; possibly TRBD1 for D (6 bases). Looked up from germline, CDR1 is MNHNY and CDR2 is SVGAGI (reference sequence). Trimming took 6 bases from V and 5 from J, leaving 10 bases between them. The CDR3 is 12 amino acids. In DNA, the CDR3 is TGTGCCAGCAGCTCAGGGGTTACTGAAGCTTTCTTT. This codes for CASSSGVTEAFF.

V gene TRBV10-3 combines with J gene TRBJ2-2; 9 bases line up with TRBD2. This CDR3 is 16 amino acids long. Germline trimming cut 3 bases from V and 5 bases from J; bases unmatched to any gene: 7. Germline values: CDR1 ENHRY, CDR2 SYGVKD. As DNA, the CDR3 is TGTGCCATCAGTGATGCGGGGGGGGCTTTTACCGGGGAGCTGTTTTTT. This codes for CAISDAGGAFTGELFF.

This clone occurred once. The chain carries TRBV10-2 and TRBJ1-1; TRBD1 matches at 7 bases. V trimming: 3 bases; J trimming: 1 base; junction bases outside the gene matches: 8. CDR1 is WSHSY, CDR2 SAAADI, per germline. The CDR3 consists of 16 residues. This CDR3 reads CASSDRTGVGNTEAFF. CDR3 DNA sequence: TGCGCCAGCAGTGACCGAACAGGGGTGGGGAACACTGAAGCTTTCTTT.

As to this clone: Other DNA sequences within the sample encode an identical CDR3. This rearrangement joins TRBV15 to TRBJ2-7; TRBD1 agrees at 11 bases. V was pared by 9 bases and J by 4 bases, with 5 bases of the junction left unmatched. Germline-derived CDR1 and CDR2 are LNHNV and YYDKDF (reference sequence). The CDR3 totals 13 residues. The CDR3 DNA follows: TGTGCCACATCCCGGGACAGGGGGTACGAGCAGTACTTC. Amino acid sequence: CATSRDRGYEQYF.

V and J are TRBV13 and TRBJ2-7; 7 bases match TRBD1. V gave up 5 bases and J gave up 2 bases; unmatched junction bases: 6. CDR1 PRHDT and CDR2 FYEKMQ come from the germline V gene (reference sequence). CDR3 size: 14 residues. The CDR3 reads CASSPPGQTYEQYF. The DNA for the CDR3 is TGTGCCAGCAGCCCCCCGGGACAGACCTACGAGCAGTACTTC.

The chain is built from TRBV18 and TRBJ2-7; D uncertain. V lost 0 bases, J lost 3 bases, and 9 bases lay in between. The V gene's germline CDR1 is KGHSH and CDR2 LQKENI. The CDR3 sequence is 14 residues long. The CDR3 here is CASSPPVGGYEQYF. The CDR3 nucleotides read TGTGCCAGCTCACCACCGGTTGGCGGCTACGAGCAGTACTTC.

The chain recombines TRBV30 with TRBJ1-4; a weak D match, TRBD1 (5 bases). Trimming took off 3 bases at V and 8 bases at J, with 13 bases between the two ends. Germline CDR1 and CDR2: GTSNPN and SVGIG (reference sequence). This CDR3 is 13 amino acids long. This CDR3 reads CAWSTRDWEKLFF. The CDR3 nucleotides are TGTGCCTGGAGCACCAGGGACTGGGAAAAACTGTTTTTT.

The CDR3 here is CASSQEGGQASYGYTF. CDR3 nucleotides: TGTGCCAGCAGCCAAGAGGGCGGACAGGCCTCCTATGGCTACACCTTC. J is TRBJ1-2 and V is TRBV4-2; 7 bases are a match to TRBD1. The trim removed 0 bases at V and 4 bases at J, leaving 8 bases unmatched. Germline V CDR1 and CDR2: LGHNA, YNFKEQ. This CDR3 has 16 residues.

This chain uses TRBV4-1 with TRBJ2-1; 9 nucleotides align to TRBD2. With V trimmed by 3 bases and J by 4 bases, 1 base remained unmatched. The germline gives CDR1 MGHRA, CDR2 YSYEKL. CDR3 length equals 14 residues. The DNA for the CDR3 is TGCGCCAGCAGCCAGACTAGCGGATACAATGAGCAGTTCTTC. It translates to CASSQTSGYNEQFF.